The entry below gives a single T cell receptor beta chain sequence along with its context. This record belongs to a study of cytomegalovirus exposure and HLA in healthy donors. Both 60 Vbeta primers and 13 Jbeta primers went into the PCR. Using immunoSEQ multiplex PCR, the repertoire was profiled, and TCRdb retains in-frame clones only, with some absent. The sample consists of around 200,000 clones, 82% of them appearing once. Sequencing was performed on PBMCs. The sequence was collected from a woman between 18 and 29 years old in good health and CMV-seronegative.

The CDR3 DNA follows: TGTGCCAGCAGCTTACCCGACTATGGCTACACCTTC. It translates to CASSLPDYGYTF. This sequence joins TRBV7-2 and TRBJ1-2; no firm D call. The CDR3 contains 12 residues. Trimming left V 2 bases short and J 3 bases short, with 4 bases between. Germline-derived CDR1 and CDR2 are SGHTA and FQGNSA.